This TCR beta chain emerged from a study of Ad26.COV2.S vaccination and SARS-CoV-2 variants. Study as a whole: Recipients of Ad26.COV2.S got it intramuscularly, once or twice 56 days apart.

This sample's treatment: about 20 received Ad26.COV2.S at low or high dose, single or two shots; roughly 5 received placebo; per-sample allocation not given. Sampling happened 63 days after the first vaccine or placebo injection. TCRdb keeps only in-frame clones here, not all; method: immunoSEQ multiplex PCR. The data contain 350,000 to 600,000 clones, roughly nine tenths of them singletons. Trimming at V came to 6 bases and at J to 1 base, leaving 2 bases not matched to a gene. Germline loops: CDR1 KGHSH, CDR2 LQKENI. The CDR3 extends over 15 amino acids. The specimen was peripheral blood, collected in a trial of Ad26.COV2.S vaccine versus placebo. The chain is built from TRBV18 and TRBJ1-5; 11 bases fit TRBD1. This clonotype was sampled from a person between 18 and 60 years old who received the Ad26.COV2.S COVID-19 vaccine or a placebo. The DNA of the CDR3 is TGTGCCAGCTCGGGACAGGGGGTCAGCAATCAGCCCCAGCATTTT. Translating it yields CASSGQGVSNQPQHF.